The T cell receptor (beta chain) under discussion was sequenced for a study of CD8 T cells in Susac syndrome. A note on this clonotype: What it recognizes is unknown.

The patients serving as multiple sclerosis controls were treatment-naive. They had stable or active relapsing-remitting disease and fulfilled revised McDonald criteria. The CD8+ and CD4+ T cells were negatively isolated, with the TEMRA cells enriched by FACS. Reverse transcription of about 0.5 to 1 ug RNA was carried out with random hexamers. An immunoSEQ multiplex PCR generated amplified TCR beta CDR3 products spanning 54 Vbeta and 13 Jbeta. One entry per CDR3 protein, called by TCRdb with MiXCR from the immunoSEQ multiplex PCR reads. The sample carries approximately 200,000 distinct CDR3 sequences, 95% recorded once. The CDR3 has 13 residues. With 8 bases removed from V and 0 bases from J, the gap between germline ends came to 8 bases. Looked up from germline, CDR1 is MNHEY and CDR2 is SVGAGI. Whole-study findings and limits: In its TCR sequencing and HLA analysis, the study acknowledged that the number of individuals was relatively small.

The chain recombines TRBV6-5 with TRBJ1-5, with no clear D. Sequenced sample: CD4+ T cells from PBMCs. The receptor's source is a human donor with multiple sclerosis. The CDR3 loop is CASGRVSNQPQHF. In DNA, the CDR3 is TGTGCCAGCGGCCGGGTTAGCAATCAGCCCCAGCATTTT.